This TCR beta chain was observed in a study of regulatory dendritic cells for organ transplantation. This clone was counted a few times. TCRdb's copy holds only in-frame clones and misses some; the assay was immunoSEQ multiplex PCR. Seen here are nearly 30,000 clones, about 79% observed once, and the top ten hold about 2.4%. The clonotype comes from a human donor in good health. Sequenced: memory CD4+ T cells from blood. The subset is: CD45RO+ memory T cells.

The DNA for the CDR3 is TGTGCCAGCAGCTTAGTCCAGGGAGAAGCTTTCTTT. Translating it yields CASSLVQGEAFF. V is TRBV11-2 and J is TRBJ1-1; D may be TRBD1 (5 bases). This CDR3 is 12 amino acids long. Germline lookup yields CDR1 SGHAT and CDR2 FQNNGV. Trimming removed 1 base from V and 8 bases from J, with 8 bases in between. The variable domain in full, with the rest retrieved from reference TRBV11-2 and TRBJ1-1, is EAGVAQSPRYKIIEKRQSVAFWCNPISGHATLYWYQQILGQGPKLLIQFQNNGVVDDSQLPKDRFSAERLKGVDSTLKIQPAKLEDSAVYLCASSLVQGEAFFGQGTRLTVV.